These T cell receptor beta chains were read from a single sample in a study of shared T cell receptors in the human thymus. Profiling relied on immunoSEQ multiplex PCR, and the TCRdb table lists in-frame clones only, not all of them. The data hold about 380,000 clones, with 95% observed a single time. Sequenced material: thymocytes. Source of these receptors: a human donor. Both conserved end residues are part of each CDR3. D genes are given only for firm matches. Where a row states a size, it is once, few, many or the class of an expanded clone; other rows omit it.

>TRBJ1-1|once|TRBV7-7|-
TGTGCCAGCAGGGGGACTGAAGCTTTCTTT
CASRGTEAFF
>TRBJ1-2|-|TRBV28|-
TGTGCCAGCAGTTCCGGGTTCCCCCCCAACTATGGCTACACCTTC
CASSSGFPPNYGYTF
>TRBJ2-1|once|TRBV28|TRBD2
TGTGCCAGCAGTTTCAGAGGACTAGCGGGAGGGGGCTACAATGAGCAGTTCTTC
CASSFRGLAGGGYNEQFF
>TRBJ2-3|-|TRBV5-1|-
TGCGCCAGCAGCTTTCCAGATACGCAGTATTTT
CASSFPDTQYF
>TRBJ2-6|-|TRBV6-5|-
TGTGCCAGCAGGAACAGTAGCTCTGGGGCCAACGTCCTGACTTTC
CASRNSSSGANVLTF
>TRBJ2-3|-|TRBV7-2|TRBD2
TGTGCCAGCAGCTCAATCCCGGGGATAGCGGGAGGACCAGATACGCAGTATTTT
CASSSIPGIAGGPDTQYF
>TRBJ2-7|-|TRBV5-4|-
TGTGCCAGCAGCTTACTTCTAGGGGACTACGAGCAGTACTTC
CASSLLLGDYEQYF
>TRBJ1-5|-|TRBV19|-
TGTGCCAGTAGTACCCCGGGGCACTCGCGGAGGAATCAGCCCCAGCATTTT
CASSTPGHSRRNQPQHF
>TRBJ1-5|-|TRBV18|-
TGTGCCAGCTCACCAGAAAGTCAGCCCCAGCATTTT
CASSPESQPQHF
>TRBJ2-7|-|TRBV27|-
TGTGCCAGCAGTTTTGAGGGATTCGGCTCCTACGAGCAGTACTTC
CASSFEGFGSYEQYF
>TRBJ1-2|-|TRBV30|-
TGTGCCTGGAGGACCGGGACACTTTATGGCTACACCTTC
CAWRTGTLYGYTF
>TRBJ2-7|-|TRBV25-1|-
TGTGCCAGCAGTTTAGAGCAGGGTTACGAGCAGTACTTC
CASSLEQGYEQYF
>TRBJ2-5|-|TRBV28|-
TGTGCCAGCAGTTCTGCAGTCCAAGAGACCCAGTACTTC
CASSSAVQETQYF
>TRBJ2-5|-|TRBV15|TRBD2
TGTGCCACCAGCGGGGGACTAGCGGGAGGCTCGTACCAAGAGACCCAGTACTTC
CATSGGLAGGSYQETQYF
>TRBJ2-3|-|TRBV18|TRBD2
TGTGCCAGCTCACCGCCGGGACTAGCGGGAGGGCCCTCGTTGGCAGATACGCAGTATTTT
CASSPPGLAGGPSLADTQYF
>TRBJ2-7|once|TRBV19|TRBD1
TGTGCCAGTAGTACCCTACCGGGACAGAGCTACGAGCAGTACTTC
CASSTLPGQSYEQYF
>TRBJ1-3|-|TRBV28|-
TGTGCCAGCAGTTTAACGGGGGTCCACACCATATATTTT
CASSLTGVHTIYF
>TRBJ2-1|-|TRBV18|TRBD2
TGTGCCAGCTCCCGCCGACTAGCGGGTAATGAGCAGTTCTTC
CASSRRLAGNEQFF
>TRBJ1-1|-|TRBV7-7|-
TGTGCCAGTTTGCACAAGGGAGACACTGAAGCTTTCTTT
CASLHKGDTEAFF
>TRBJ1-1|-|TRBV18|-
TGTGCCAGCTCACCATGGCAGGACTTGGGGGGGAACACTGAAGCTTTCTTT
CASSPWQDLGGNTEAFF
>TRBJ1-5|-|TRBV28|TRBD1
TGTGCCAGCAGTTTTGGGACAGCACAACTCTCGCCTAGCAATCAGCCCCAGCATTTT
CASSFGTAQLSPSNQPQHF
>TRBJ1-2|-|TRBV11-2|-
TGTGCCAGCAGCCCCCCGGGGGGTCGATATGGCTACACCTTC
CASSPPGGRYGYTF
>TRBJ2-1|-|TRBV14|TRBD2
TGTGCCAGCACCCGAGGGGTGGCGGGAGGATCCTACAATGAGCAGTTCTTC
CASTRGVAGGSYNEQFF
>TRBJ1-1|once|TRBV5-4|TRBD1
TGTGCCAGCAGTTCTGGACAGGGGAACACTGAAGCTTTCTTT
CASSSGQGNTEAFF
>TRBJ2-7|-|TRBV11-2|-
TGTGCCAGCAGCGGCCACCGAAGCCGCGAGCAGTACTTC
CASSGHRSREQYF
>TRBJ2-5|-|TRBV11-2|-
TGTGCCAGCAGCTTAGTTTTCCAGCGGTACCAAGAGACCCAGTACTTC
CASSLVFQRYQETQYF
>TRBJ2-7|-|TRBV15|TRBD2
TGTGCCACCAGCAGAGATCAACTAGCGGAGAAAATCTACGAGCAGTACTTC
CATSRDQLAEKIYEQYF
>TRBJ2-5|-|TRBV25-1|-
TGTGCCAGCAGTGGGGCTAGCCCAAATACCCAAGAGACCCAGTACTTC
CASSGASPNTQETQYF
>TRBJ1-5|once|TRBV27|-
TGTGCCAGCAGTTTGAAGGGACGGGTTAGCAATCAGCCCCAGCATTTT
CASSLKGRVSNQPQHF
>TRBJ1-5|once|TRBV7-8|-
TGTGCCAGCAGCCTACCGGGACACAACTATAGCAATCAGCCCCAGCATTTT
CASSLPGHNYSNQPQHF
>TRBJ2-4|once|TRBV28|TRBD1
TGTGCCAGCAGTTTTCTGCTCCGGGACAGACTAGCCAAAAACATTCAGTACTTC
CASSFLLRDRLAKNIQYF
>TRBJ2-7|-|TRBV27|-
TGTGCCAGCAGTTTTCCCGGCGAGCAGTACTTC
CASSFPGEQYF
>TRBJ2-1|-|TRBV15|-
TGTGCCACCAGCAGAGATCTTGGGGGGAATTTCAATGAGCAGTTCTTC
CATSRDLGGNFNEQFF
>TRBJ2-7|-|TRBV14|-
TGTGCCAGCAGCCAAGAATCAGGGCAATACTTC
CASSQESGQYF
>TRBJ1-5|-|TRBV18|TRBD1
TGTGCCAGCTCACTATATGACAGGGAATGGCATCAGCCCCAGCATTTT
CASSLYDREWHQPQHF
>TRBJ2-3|once|TRBV28|TRBD2
TGTGCCAGCAGTTTATTACCTAGCGGGAGGAAAACAGATACGCAGTATTTT
CASSLLPSGRKTDTQYF
>TRBJ2-7|-|TRBV6-1|-
TGTGCCAGCAGTAAAGAACGGACCACGAGCAGTACTGACTTC
CASSKERTTSSTDF
>TRBJ2-7|-|TRBV10-1|-
TGCGCCAGCAGACGGAGACTATATGACTACGAGCAGTACTTC
CASRRRLYDYEQYF
>TRBJ2-3|-|TRBV2|-
TGTGGAGGGGGGGAGGGCCCCACAGATACGCAGTATTTT
CGGGEGPTDTQYF
>TRBJ1-4|-|TRBV5-1|TRBD1
TGCGCCAGCAGCCCAACCCAGGGACAGACTAATGAAAAACTGTTTTTT
CASSPTQGQTNEKLFF
>TRBJ1-1|-|TRBV5-6|-
TGTGCCAGCAGCCCAGGCAGGAGACAGACGAACACTGAAGCTTTCTTT
CASSPGRRQTNTEAFF
>TRBJ2-1|-|TRBV23-1|TRBD1
TGCGCCAGCAGTCACCCACAGGGGATATACAATGAGCAGTTCTTC
CASSHPQGIYNEQFF
>TRBJ2-7|-|TRBV15|-
TGTGCCACCAGCAGCCAGGGACACGAGCAGTACTTC
CATSSQGHEQYF